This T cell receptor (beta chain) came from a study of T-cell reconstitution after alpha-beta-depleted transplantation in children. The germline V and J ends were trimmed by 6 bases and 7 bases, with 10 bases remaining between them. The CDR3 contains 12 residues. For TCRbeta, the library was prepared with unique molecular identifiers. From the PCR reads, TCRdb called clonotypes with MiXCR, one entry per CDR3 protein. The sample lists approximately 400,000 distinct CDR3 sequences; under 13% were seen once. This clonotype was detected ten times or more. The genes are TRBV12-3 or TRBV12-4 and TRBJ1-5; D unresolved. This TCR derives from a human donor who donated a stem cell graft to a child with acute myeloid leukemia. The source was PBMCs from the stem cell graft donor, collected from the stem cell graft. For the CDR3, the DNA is TGTGCCAGCAGCCCCACCAGGCAGCCCCAGCATTTT. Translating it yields CASSPTRQPQHF.